This entry is about one T cell receptor (beta chain). What it binds is unknown. The sample belongs to a study of regulatory T cells in long-lasting Graves disease. The time point denotes: newly diagnosed GD, antithyroid drugs for less than 3 months. The TCR library used RNA extracted from PBMCs. Patients came from an endocrinology department in Xi'an, China. Germline V gene sequence: CDR1 SGHDN, CDR2 FVKESK. V was clipped by 4 bases and J by 7 bases, with 10 bases between them. The CDR3 is made up of 12 amino acids. Study results and limitations: Favoring TRBV28, TRBJ1-2 and TRBJ2-5 was a feature seen in persistent disease.

Relying on iRepertoire HTBI primers and Arm-PCR of CDR3 regions, the team built TCR beta libraries. TCRdb re-derived calls from the multiplex PCR reads in MiXCR, one entry per CDR3 protein. The repertoire includes about 500,000 distinct CDR3 sequences, 16% of them detected once, and 10% to 15% sits in the top ten. This sample was also put to use in a study of T cells in Graves' hyperthyroidism and ophthalmopathy. From that report: Lactation, pregnancy, other autoimmune disease or uncontrolled infection excluded patients.

The source material was peripheral blood mononuclear cells (PBMCs), sampled at new diagnosis, from a patient treated with antithyroid drugs. The chain employs TRBV14 and TRBJ1-2; no clear D gene. This TCR was sampled from a man aged 35-49 years with Graves disease. This CDR3 is CASSPFRGGYTF. CDR3 sequence (DNA): TGTGCCAGCAGCCCCTTCCGGGGTGGCTACACCTTC.